The 22 T cell receptor beta chains below were found in one sample sequenced in a study of T-cell reconstitution after alpha-beta-depleted transplantation in children (dated by TCRdb to 2016 to 2017). Library prep was done by PCR. Instrument used: Illumina HiSeq 2500. TCR library preparation used molecular barcoding, with unique molecular identifiers applied to normalize quantification of the TCRbeta repertoire. TCRdb reprocessing: public reads trimmed at Q25 with fastp, clones called with MiXCR, in-frame beta chains kept. Each entry is one CDR3 protein sequence, shown with its most common DNA and genes. The sample table shows about 200,000 distinct CDR3 sequences, and just over 14% are seen once. Around 14% of the sample comes from the top ten. Sequencing used PBMCs from the stem cell graft donor, obtained from the stem cell graft. The origin of the receptors is a human donor who donated a stem cell graft to a child with acute lymphoblastic leukemia.

This clonotype was recorded many times. This chain links TRBV4-1 with TRBJ2-5; 7 bases align to TRBD2. With 4 bases clipped from V and 5 bases from J, the junction kept 7 bases outside the gene matches. Germline CDR1 reads MGHRA; CDR2 reads YSYEKL. This CDR3 contains 14 residues. Written as DNA, the CDR3 is TGCGCCAGCAGCCCGTGGGGAGGGACGGAGACCCAGTACTTC. It is translated as CASSPWGGTETQYF.

The chain recombines TRBV12-3 or TRBV12-4 with TRBJ2-3; 8 bases map to TRBD1. This CDR3 region has 15 residues. Losses at the gene ends were 3 bases for V and 2 bases for J; bases not matched to a gene: 4. The CDR3 is CASSLTGAVTDTQYF. CDR3 nucleotide sequence: TGTGCCAGCAGTTTGACAGGGGCCGTCACAGATACGCAGTATTTT.

This clonotype was recorded a few times. This chain joins TRBV28 and TRBJ2-3; 8 nucleotides align to TRBD1. Germline-derived CDR1 and CDR2 are MDHEN and SYDVKM. The CDR3 runs 19 residues. V shed 1 base, J shed 7 bases, and the junction held 19 bases outside the gene matches. For the CDR3, the DNA is TGTGCCAGCAGTTTATATGGTGGTCGTAGTGGACAGGGTAAACATACGCAGTATTTT. Encoded protein: CASSLYGGRSGQGKHTQYF.

This clonotype was detected only a few times. The chain carries TRBV20-1 and TRBJ1-5, with D possibly matching TRBD1 (5 bases). Germline lookup yields CDR1 DFQATT and CDR2 SNEGSKA (reference sequence). The CDR3 is 14 residues long. Trimming pared 6 bases from V and 5 bases from J, leaving 17 bases between. The CDR3 protein is CSAALGQVDQPQHF. The CDR3 coding sequence is TGCAGTGCCGCGCTGGGGCAGGTTGATCAGCCCCAGCATTTT.

This clonotype has a count of ten or more. The chain combines TRBV12-3 or TRBV12-4 with TRBJ2-7; TRBD1 aligns across 7 bases. The CDR3 consists of 16 residues. The V and J ends lost 4 bases and 0 bases, in that order; junction bases with no gene match: 9. CDR3 sequence reads: CASSSTDRHLSYEQYF. In nucleotides, the CDR3 is TGTGCCAGCAGTTCAACGGACAGGCACCTCTCCTACGAGCAGTACTTC.

This clonotype was seen only a few times. The V gene is TRBV4-2, the J gene TRBJ2-5; TRBD2 aligns across 14 bases. Trimming at V came to 3 bases and at J to 4 bases, leaving 10 bases not matched to a gene. Per germline, CDR1 LGHNA and CDR2 YNFKEQ. The CDR3 extends over 18 amino acids. CDR3 protein: CASSHASRGLAGVETQYF. DNA for the CDR3: TGTGCCAGCAGCCATGCGAGTCGGGGACTAGCGGGGGTAGAGACCCAGTACTTC.

This clonotype was seen more than once but under ten times. The rearrangement uses TRBV6-5 and TRBJ2-1; TRBD2 might be the D (5 bases). Looked up from germline, CDR1 is MNHEY and CDR2 is SVGAGI. V dropped 0 bases and J dropped 14 bases, with 17 bases sitting between them. This CDR3 spans 14 amino acids. The CDR3 DNA follows: TGTGCCAGCAGTTACTCCGGTCGGCTTCTAGCAGAGTTCTTC. Encoded protein: CASSYSGRLLAEFF.

The genes are TRBV28 and TRBJ2-5; D ambiguous. This CDR3 spans 12 amino acids. The germline V gene encodes CDR1 MDHEN and CDR2 SYDVKM. Trimming took off 7 bases at V and 5 bases at J, with 11 bases between the two ends. CDR3 bases: TGTGCCAGCAACGCCGGCCGGGAGACCCAGTACTTC. Translated, it gives CASNAGRETQYF.

This clonotype was detected ten times or more. The chain links TRBV4-1 to TRBJ2-4, with D tentatively TRBD1 (5 bases). Trimming left V 1 base short and J 6 bases short, with 10 bases between. This CDR3 has 14 amino acids. The V gene's germline CDR1 is MGHRA and CDR2 YSYEKL. CDR3 sequence reads: CASSQVQGRNIQYF. The DNA of the CDR3 is TGCGCCAGCAGCCAAGTTCAGGGAAGAAACATTCAGTACTTC.

This clonotype was observed at least ten times. The chain links TRBV29-1 to TRBJ2-7; D possibly corresponds to TRBD1 (5 bases). The V end lost 4 bases, the J end lost 5 bases, and 15 bases lay between the germline ends. Per the germline V gene, CDR1 is SQVTM and CDR2 is ANQGSEA. The CDR3 extends over 13 amino acids. The CDR3 region is CSVANRRGHEQYF. The CDR3 coding sequence is TGCAGCGTTGCTAACAGGAGAGGTCACGAGCAGTACTTC.

At least ten counts were recorded for this clonotype. The chain links TRBV5-6 to TRBJ1-5; possible D gene TRBD1, 5 bases. Germline V gene sequence: CDR1 SGHDT, CDR2 YYEEEE. The CDR3 has 16 residues. V lost 3 bases and J lost 2, with 15 bases in between. In DNA form, the CDR3 reads TGTGCCAGCAGCTCGTCCCCAGGGCTAGGCAATCAGCCCCAGCATTTT. It encodes CASSSSPGLGNQPQHF.

This clonotype was counted between two and nine times. The rearrangement uses TRBV6-5 and TRBJ2-7; 9 nucleotides agree with TRBD2. The CDR3 totals 15 residues. Per the germline V gene, CDR1 is MNHEY and CDR2 is SVGAGI. V lost 0 bases to trimming and J lost 6 bases; unmatched junction nucleotides: 6. The CDR3 protein is CASSYSTGLATEQYF. The CDR3 nucleotides read TGTGCCAGCAGTTACTCGACGGGACTAGCCACCGAGCAGTACTTC.

The table lists this clonotype with many counts. V is TRBV12-3 or TRBV12-4 and J is TRBJ2-1; 14 bases line up with TRBD2. The CDR3 has 18 residues. V shed 5 bases and J 8 bases; nucleotides not matched to a gene: 14. For the CDR3, the DNA is TGTGCCAGCAGTCCCACATTAAGACTAGCGGGAGGGCCTCATGAGCAGTTCTTC. As protein: CASSPTLRLAGGPHEQFF.

The chain has TRBV7-8 and TRBJ1-2; D is unresolved. V shed 4 bases and J shed 6 bases, with 12 bases lying between them. This CDR3 is 13 amino acids long. The V gene's germline CDR1 is SGHVS and CDR2 FQNEAQ. The CDR3 DNA is TGTGCCAGCAGCTCGGAGCGAGGGAATGGCTACACCTTC. Its translation: CASSSERGNGYTF.

The V call is TRBV6-1, the J call TRBJ2-7; 7 nucleotides match TRBD1. J lost 4 bases, V lost 5 bases, and 8 bases had no gene match. The CDR3 spans 14 residues. From germline, CDR1 is MNHNS and CDR2 SASEGT. The CDR3: CASSRQGRDYEQYF. The CDR3 coding sequence is TGTGCCAGCAGTAGACAGGGCAGGGATTACGAGCAGTACTTC.

This clonotype was counted ten times or more. V gene TRBV12-3 or TRBV12-4 combines with J gene TRBJ2-1; D perhaps matches TRBD1 (5 bases). V lost 2 bases to trimming and J lost 8 bases, with 19 bases between them. There are 16 residues in the CDR3. The CDR3 region has the DNA TGTGCCAGCAGTTTACCCCAGCGAGAGCTAGGGGATGAGCAGTTCTTC. It translates to CASSLPQRELGDEQFF.

This clonotype was observed at least ten times. This chain connects TRBV10-3 to TRBJ2-7; D tentatively reads TRBD1 or TRBD2 (6 bases each). The CDR3 loop spans 15 amino acids. V lost 3 bases to trimming and J lost 0 bases, with 12 bases between them. Per germline, CDR1 ENHRY and CDR2 SYGVKD. The CDR3 loop reads CAISDRGESSYEQYF. The CDR3, as DNA: TGTGCCATCAGTGATAGGGGGGAGAGCTCCTACGAGCAGTACTTC.

This clonotype was observed at least ten times. V usage is TRBV5-6 and J usage is TRBJ2-7, with 8 bases identical to TRBD2. This CDR3 contains 16 residues. Germline trimming cut 1 base from V and 4 bases from J; bases unmatched to any gene: 10. The V gene's germline CDR1 is SGHDT and CDR2 YYEEEE. Here the CDR3 reads CASSLLVTSVLYEQYF. The CDR3 DNA sequence: TGTGCCAGCAGCTTGTTGGTGACTAGCGTTTTGTACGAGCAGTACTTC.

This clonotype was seen repeatedly, ten times or more. The chain employs TRBV30 and TRBJ1-1; no definite D call. Germline loops: CDR1 GTSNPN, CDR2 SVGIG (reference sequence). The V end was cut by 3 bases, the J end by 3 bases, with 11 bases between. This CDR3 is 13 amino acids long. The CDR3 is CAWRELADTEAFF. The CDR3 bases are TGTGCCTGGAGAGAATTGGCGGACACTGAAGCTTTCTTT.

J is TRBJ2-3 and V is TRBV2; 8 nucleotides agree with TRBD1. The CDR3 spans 16 residues. V was clipped by 6 bases and J by 2 bases; unmatched bases: 10. Germline lookup yields CDR1 SNHLY and CDR2 FYNNEI. Here the CDR3 reads CASRPDRGGHTDTQYF. The CDR3 nucleotides are TGTGCCAGCAGACCAGACAGGGGAGGTCACACAGATACGCAGTATTTT.

The sample holds many counts of this clonotype. This rearrangement joins TRBV20-1 to TRBJ2-3, with TRBD2 identical over 9 bases. Unmatched junction bases numbered 12, after V lost 6 bases and J lost 2 bases. CDR1 and CDR2 (germline): DFQATT, SNEGSKA (reference sequence). This CDR3 contains 16 residues. CDR3 sequence: CSATELLAGPTDTQYF. CDR3 nucleotide sequence: TGCAGTGCCACTGAACTTCTAGCGGGACCCACAGATACGCAGTATTTT.

In its sample, this clonotype was seen many times. The gene calls are TRBV12-3 or TRBV12-4 and TRBJ1-5, with a tentative D call TRBD1 (5 bases). Trimming removed 2 bases at V and 5 bases at J, with 10 bases between. CDR3 length equals 14 residues. Here the CDR3 reads CASSLRGTYQPQHF. CDR3 in DNA: TGTGCCAGCAGTTTACGGGGGACCTATCAGCCCCAGCATTTT.